This T cell receptor (beta chain) came from a study of cytomegalovirus exposure and HLA in healthy donors. In the PCR, 60 Vbeta and 13 Jbeta primers were used. The data were produced by immunoSEQ multiplex PCR, yet TCRdb's version contains in-frame clones alone and is incomplete. This table has about 140,000 clones, 75% to 85% appearing once. With 6 bases clipped from V and 5 bases from J, the junction kept 9 bases outside the gene matches. Germline CDR1 is MNHEY and CDR2 is SMNVEV (reference sequence). The CDR3 length is 15 residues. This TCR was recovered from a female donor in good health and CMV-seropositive. Sequencing input: PBMCs. This chain uses TRBV27 with TRBJ2-1, with 8 nucleotides matching TRBD2. CDR3 sequence (DNA): TGTGCCAGCAGCTCGGGGCGGGGGGCCCACAATGAGCAGTTCTTC. It translates to CASSSGRGAHNEQFF.